This entry features one T cell receptor beta chain sequence. This clonotype has a count of ten or more. The antigen this receptor binds is unknown. Within one base of it there is no much larger clone, and no base qualities were kept. This record belongs to a study of early T cells in non-severe SARS-CoV-2 infection (dated by TCRdb to about 2021). Background for the entire study: Bulk RNA from unsorted whole blood was used for TCR sequencing, so alpha and beta chains could not be paired.

The full study reports these points: VDJdb matching was skewed toward anti-spike CD8 responses and likely underestimated virus-specific expansions by missing private and CD4 specificities.

Library construction relied on 5' RACE. TCRdb shows the sequencer as NextSeq 500. Unique molecular identifiers were attached to individual cDNA molecules in the TCR library protocol so that sequencing error and PCR bias could be corrected. Both TCR alpha and beta chains were sequenced, and tight co-correlation was observed between alpha and beta sequence abundances in each sample. Under the source paper's analysis protocol: Decombinator V4 was used to annotate TCR sequences for V gene, J gene and CDR3. TCRs were defined as expanded if a significant change between any two time points was detected under a Poisson model with p below 0.0001. Abundances of TCRs were expressed as counts per million after normalisation to the total number of TCRs sequenced in each sample. TRAV1-2 paired with TRAJ12, TRAJ20 or TRAJ33 defined MAIT TCRs, while TRAV10 paired with TRAJ18 defined iNKT TCRs. A search of VDJdb, accessed on 1 November 2021, was run for TCRs annotated to CMV, EBV and SARS-CoV-2, with TCRs annotated for multiple antigens excluded. TCRdb reanalyzed the raw reads on its own, using fastp at Q25 for trimming and MiXCR for clone calling, and kept in-frame beta chains. Merged by CDR3 protein, the rows form single entries marked with the most common genes and DNA. These V and J calls rely on TCRdb rather than the paper's analysis. The table for this sample lists approximately 35,000 distinct CDR3 sequences; under 6% of them were counted only once. The ten biggest clones cover roughly 13% of the sample.

According to the germline V gene (reference sequence), CDR1 reads DFQATT and CDR2 reads SNEGSKA. The CDR3 covers 15 residues, taking in both the cysteine and the phenylalanine. The CDR3 DNA has 45 bases and is translated from base 1. Relative to germline, V is missing 5 bases and J is missing 4 bases, with 13 bases of the junction outside any gene match. A case-control design nested within a healthcare worker cohort in London, UK, was used, with weekly nasopharyngeal swab PCR tests and blood sampling performed. Healthcare workers were recruited between 23 and 31 March 2020, during the week of the UK lockdown, and were followed weekly for up to roughly 15 weeks.

This receptor chain uses TRBV20-1 and TRBJ2-7; TRBD1 lines up with 8 middle nucleotides. Sequencing was performed on whole blood. The origin of this receptor is an adult who was a healthcare worker with PCR-confirmed SARS-CoV-2 infection or an uninfected control (not recorded which). The CDR3 protein: CSAPMRQGNRYEQYF. The DNA sequence is as follows: TGCAGTGCTCCTATGAGACAGGGGAATAGGTACGAGCAGTACTTC.